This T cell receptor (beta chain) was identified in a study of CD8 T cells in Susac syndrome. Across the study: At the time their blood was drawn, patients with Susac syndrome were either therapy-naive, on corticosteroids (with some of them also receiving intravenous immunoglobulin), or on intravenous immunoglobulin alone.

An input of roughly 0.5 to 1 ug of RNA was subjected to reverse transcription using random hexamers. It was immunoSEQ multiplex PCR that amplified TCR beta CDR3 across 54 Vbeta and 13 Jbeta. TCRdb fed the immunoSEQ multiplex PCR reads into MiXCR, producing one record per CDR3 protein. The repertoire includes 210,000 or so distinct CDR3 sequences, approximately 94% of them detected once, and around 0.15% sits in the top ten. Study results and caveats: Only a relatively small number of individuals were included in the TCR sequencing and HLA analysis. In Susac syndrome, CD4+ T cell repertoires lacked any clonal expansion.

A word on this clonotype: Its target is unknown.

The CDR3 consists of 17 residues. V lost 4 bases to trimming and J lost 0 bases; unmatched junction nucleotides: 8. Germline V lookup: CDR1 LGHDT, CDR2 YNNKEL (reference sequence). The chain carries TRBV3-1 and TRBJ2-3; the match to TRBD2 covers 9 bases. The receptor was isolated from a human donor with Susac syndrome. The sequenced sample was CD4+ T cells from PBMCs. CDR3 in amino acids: CASSLSGGPSSTDTQYF. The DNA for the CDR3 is TGTGCCAGCAGCCTTAGCGGGGGACCCTCTAGCACAGATACGCAGTATTTT.